The text below deals with one T cell receptor (beta chain). Its antigen is currently unknown. Mismatch with germline at one junction end may stem from a read error. Other DNA variants within this sample encode the same CDR3. Germline CDR1 and CDR2: MNHEY and SMNVEV (reference sequence). The CDR3 sequence is 12 residues long. Assay: immunoSEQ multiplex PCR; the TCRdb copy retains only in-frame clones and omits some. The data hold over 250,000 clones, with approximately 76% observed a single time. The data derive from a study of cytotoxic CD8 clonotypes in ibrutinib-treated CLL. Overall study: Partial responders around 25, complete 2; approximately 12 progressed and about 15 stayed in remission by median about 5.5 years.

General study findings and limits: Clonality increased with ibrutinib response but returned toward baseline at progression.

The rearrangement links TRBV27 to TRBJ2-7; no definite D call. The receptor comes from a human donor with chronic lymphocytic leukemia. The sample was PBMCs, taken at disease progression, from a patient treated with ibrutinib. CDR3 coding DNA: TGTGCCAGTAGTTCCGGTTCGGCCGAGCAGTACTTC. Translated: CASSSGSAEQYF.